The sample holds many counts of the clone carrying this TCR beta chain. The sample is drawn from a study of low-dose radiotherapy and immunotherapy resistance in tumors. Study background: Oral administration of aspirin 300 mg daily occurred for four cycles, commencing at cycle 1 day 1.

This sample's time point: before trial treatment. Ipilimumab, nivolumab, aspirin, low-dose cyclophosphamide and low-dose radiotherapy were administered to donors. Patients eligible had advanced solid tumors without tumor-infiltrating lymphocytes. Gene-specific TRAV and TRBV primers were used for first-strand cDNA, covering alpha and beta chains. TCRs were amplified for 15 to 25 PCR cycles with a constant-region primer and V-primer adapter. mRNA, once isolated, was amplified by in vitro transcription. MiXCR was run by TCRdb on the reads, yielding one entry per CDR3 protein. The sample lists 54,000 or so distinct CDR3 sequences, about 25% seen once, with around 5% in the top ten. This material consisted of PBMCs, taken before treatment. This TCR was sampled from a male donor with prostate cancer.

The CDR3 DNA is TGCACCAGCGAACAGGGGGACGGGGACACTGAAGCTTTCTTT. Protein: CTSEQGDGDTEAFF. This chain uses TRBV1 with TRBJ1-1; TRBD1, the D gene given by the table, was not confirmed from the DNA. TRBV1 constitutes a pseudogene. This CDR3 spans 14 amino acids.